These 10 T cell receptor beta chains were sequenced from one sample in a study of CD8 T cells in ankylosing spondylitis. MiXCR, applied by TCRdb to the 5' RACE reads, yields one record per CDR3 protein. The repertoire holds about 200,000 distinct CDR3 sequences, with 20% to 30% as singletons. The sequencing sample was made of blood, either unsorted or a sorted T cell fraction (not recorded which). The receptors shown here come from a male donor with ankylosing spondylitis or in good health (not recorded which).

Turning to this clonotype: This could be a read error, since a much larger clone is one nucleotide away. This rearrangement joins TRBV20-1 to TRBJ1-1; no clear D gene. V was trimmed by 4 bases and J by 1 base, leaving 7 bases between them. The CDR3 is 12 amino acids. Germline V gene data show CDR1 as DFQATT and CDR2 as SNEGSKA (reference sequence). CDR3 amino acids: CSAKSGNTEAFF. In nucleotides, the CDR3 is TGCAGTGCTAAATCAGGGAACACTGAAGCTTTCTTT.

This clonotype was seen only a few times. This chain connects TRBV7-2 to TRBJ2-1; 9 nucleotides line up with TRBD1. This CDR3 spans 15 amino acids. V shed 6 bases, J shed 1 base, and the junction held 4 bases outside the gene matches. The V gene's germline CDR1 is SGHTA and CDR2 FQGNSA. The DNA of the CDR3 is TGTGCCAGCAGTATGACAGGGGGGTCCTACAATGAGCAGTTCTTC. Protein sequence: CASSMTGGSYNEQFF.

The chain carries TRBV9 and TRBJ2-2; D is ambiguous. Germline CDR1 SGDLS, CDR2 YYNGEE. This CDR3 spans 17 amino acids. V lost 0 bases and J lost 0, with 12 bases in between. As DNA, the CDR3 is TGTGCCAGCAGCGTAGAACCATGGCAGACGAACACCGGGGAGCTGTTTTTT. Its protein product is CASSVEPWQTNTGELFF.

This clonotype was counted at least ten times. The V call is TRBV5-1, the J call TRBJ2-1; no firm D call. The CDR3 totals 14 residues. In germline, CDR1 is SGHRS, CDR2 YFSETQ. V shed 4 bases and J shed 8 bases, with 16 bases lying between them. DNA of the CDR3: TGCGCCAGCAGCCAACCACCAGCGCTTGATGAGCAGTTCTTC. It codes for CASSQPPALDEQFF.

The chain joins TRBV28 to TRBJ2-3; D is unresolved. V was trimmed by 5 bases and J by 0 bases, leaving 12 bases between them. CDR1 is MDHEN and CDR2 is SYDVKM in the germline V gene. The CDR3 runs to 15 residues. The CDR3 sequence: CASSMTRPSTDTQYF. CDR3 DNA sequence: TGTGCCAGCAGTATGACAAGGCCAAGCACAGATACGCAGTATTTT.

The chain combines TRBV20-1 with TRBJ2-1, with 9 bases fitting TRBD2. The CDR3 runs to 14 residues. Germline trimming cut 3 bases from V and 7 bases from J; bases unmatched to any gene: 7. Per the germline V gene, CDR1 is DFQATT and CDR2 is SNEGSKA (reference sequence). The CDR3 region has the DNA TGCAGTGCTAGTAGGGCGGGAGGGTGGAATGAGCAGTTCTTC. It codes for CSASRAGGWNEQFF.

This chain joins TRBV10-3 and TRBJ2-7; the D gene is possibly TRBD2 (6 bases). Deletions cut 0 bases from V and 2 bases from J, with 11 bases between. Germline V gene data show CDR1 as ENHRY and CDR2 as SYGVKD. The CDR3 is 15 amino acids. The DNA of the CDR3 is TGTGCCATCAGTGAGTCGGGCAGGGAGGCCTACGAGCAGTACTTC. Its translation is CAISESGREAYEQYF.

The chain couples TRBV4-1 to TRBJ2-3; D possibly corresponds to TRBD1 (6 bases). This CDR3 is built from 15 residues. Trimming pared 2 bases from V and 0 bases from J, leaving 9 bases between. Germline CDR1 and CDR2: MGHRA and YSYEKL. CDR3 loop: CASSQSGASTDTQYF. In DNA, the CDR3 is TGCGCCAGCAGCCAATCAGGGGCCAGCACAGATACGCAGTATTTT.

This clonotype has ten or more counts. V and J are TRBV7-8 and TRBJ2-5, with D possibly being TRBD1 or TRBD2 (7 bases each). Germline V gene lookup returns CDR1 SGHVS and CDR2 FQNEAQ. This CDR3 spans 13 amino acids. V was cut by 5 bases and J by 5 bases, with 12 bases left in between. This chain's CDR3 is CASSQGGMETQYF. The CDR3, as DNA: TGTGCCAGCAGCCAGGGGGGGATGGAGACCCAGTACTTC.

This chain links TRBV20-1 with TRBJ1-5; D gene uncertain. The CDR3 extends over 14 amino acids. The germline V gene has CDR1 DFQATT and CDR2 SNEGSKA (reference sequence). V was clipped by 3 bases and J by 0 bases, with 9 bases between them. The CDR3 loop reads CSASLGVSNQPQHF. CDR3 bases: TGCAGTGCTAGCCTCGGCGTTAGCAATCAGCCCCAGCATTTT.